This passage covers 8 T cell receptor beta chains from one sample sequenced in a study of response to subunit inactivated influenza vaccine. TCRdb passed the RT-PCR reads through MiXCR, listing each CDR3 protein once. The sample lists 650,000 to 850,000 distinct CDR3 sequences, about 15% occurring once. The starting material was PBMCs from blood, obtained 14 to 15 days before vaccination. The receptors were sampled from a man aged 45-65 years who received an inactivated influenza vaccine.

This CDR3 is CASGLGYEQYF. In DNA form, the CDR3 reads TGCGCCAGCGGGCTAGGATACGAGCAGTACTTC. This rearrangement joins TRBV10-2 to TRBJ2-7, with D hard to call. CDR3 size: 11 residues. V gave up 8 bases and J gave up 4 bases, with 9 bases separating them. The germline CDR1 and CDR2 sequences are WSHSY and SAAADI.

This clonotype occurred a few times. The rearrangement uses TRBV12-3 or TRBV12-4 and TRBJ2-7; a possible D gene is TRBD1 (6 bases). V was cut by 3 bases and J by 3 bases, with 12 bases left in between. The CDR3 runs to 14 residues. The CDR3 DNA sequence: TGTGCCAGCAGTTTGGGGGCAGCGTTCTACGAGCAGTACTTC. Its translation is CASSLGAAFYEQYF.

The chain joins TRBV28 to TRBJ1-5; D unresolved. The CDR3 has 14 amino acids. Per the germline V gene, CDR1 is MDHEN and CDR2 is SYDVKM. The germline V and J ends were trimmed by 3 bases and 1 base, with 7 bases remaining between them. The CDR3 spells CASSFSWSNQPQHF. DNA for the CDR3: TGTGCCAGCAGTTTCTCGTGGAGCAATCAGCCCCAGCATTTT.

This CDR3 reads CASSPGTDPGAKNIQYF. Here the CDR3 DNA reads TGTGCCAGCAGCCCCGGGACAGACCCTGGGGCCAAAAACATTCAGTACTTC. The chain is built from TRBV7-9 and TRBJ2-4; 7 bases are shared with TRBD1. Per germline, CDR1 SEHNR and CDR2 FQNEAQ (reference sequence). Losses at the gene ends were 5 bases for V and 1 base for J; bases not matched to a gene: 11. The length of the CDR3 is 17 residues.

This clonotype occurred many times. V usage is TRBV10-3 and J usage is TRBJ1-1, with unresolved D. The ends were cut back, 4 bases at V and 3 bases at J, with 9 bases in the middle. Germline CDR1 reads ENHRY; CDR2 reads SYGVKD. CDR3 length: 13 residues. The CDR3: CAISGQEDTEAFF. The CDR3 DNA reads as TGTGCCATCAGTGGGCAGGAGGACACTGAAGCTTTCTTT.

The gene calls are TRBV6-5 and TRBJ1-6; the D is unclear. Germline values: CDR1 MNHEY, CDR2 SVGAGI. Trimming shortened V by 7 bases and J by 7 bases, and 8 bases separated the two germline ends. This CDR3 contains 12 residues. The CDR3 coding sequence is TGTGCCAGCAAAAATGGGAATTCACCCCTCCACTTT. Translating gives CASKNGNSPLHF.

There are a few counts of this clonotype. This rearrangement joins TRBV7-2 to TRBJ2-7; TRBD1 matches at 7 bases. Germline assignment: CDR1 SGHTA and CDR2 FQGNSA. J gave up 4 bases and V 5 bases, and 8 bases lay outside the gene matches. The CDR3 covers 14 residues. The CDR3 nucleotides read TGTGCCAGCAGCCCCGACAGGGTCGCGTACGAGCAGTACTTC. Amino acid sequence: CASSPDRVAYEQYF.

DNA of the CDR3: TGCGCCAGCAGCCAAGATGGGGGACTTAAAGAGACCCAGTACTTC. Translation gives CASSQDGGLKETQYF. V and J are TRBV4-1 and TRBJ2-5; the D gene is possibly TRBD2 (6 bases). The CDR3 loop spans 15 amino acids. The V and J ends lost 0 bases and 3 bases respectively, with 11 bases between them. Germline V gene data show CDR1 as MGHRA and CDR2 as YSYEKL.